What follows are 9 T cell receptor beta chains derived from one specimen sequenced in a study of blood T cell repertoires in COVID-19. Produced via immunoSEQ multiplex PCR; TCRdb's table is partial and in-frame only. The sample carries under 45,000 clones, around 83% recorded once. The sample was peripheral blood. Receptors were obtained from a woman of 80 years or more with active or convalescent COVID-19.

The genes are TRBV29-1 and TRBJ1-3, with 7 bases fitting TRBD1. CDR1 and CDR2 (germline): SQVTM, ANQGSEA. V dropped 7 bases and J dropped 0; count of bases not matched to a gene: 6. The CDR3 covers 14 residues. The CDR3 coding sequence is TGCAGCGGACAGACAGGGCCCTCTGGAAACACCATATATTTT. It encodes CSGQTGPSGNTIYF.

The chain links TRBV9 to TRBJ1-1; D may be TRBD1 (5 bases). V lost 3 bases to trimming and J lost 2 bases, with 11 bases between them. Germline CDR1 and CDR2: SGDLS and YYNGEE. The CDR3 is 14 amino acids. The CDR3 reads CASSEIGANTEAFF. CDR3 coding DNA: TGTGCCAGCAGCGAAATAGGGGCCAACACTGAAGCTTTCTTT.

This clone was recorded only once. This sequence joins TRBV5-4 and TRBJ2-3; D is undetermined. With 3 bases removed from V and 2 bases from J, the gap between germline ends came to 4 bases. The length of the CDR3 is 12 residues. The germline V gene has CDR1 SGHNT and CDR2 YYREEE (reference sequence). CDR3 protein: CASSYITDTQYF. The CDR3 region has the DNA TGTGCCAGCAGCTATATCACAGATACGCAGTATTTT.

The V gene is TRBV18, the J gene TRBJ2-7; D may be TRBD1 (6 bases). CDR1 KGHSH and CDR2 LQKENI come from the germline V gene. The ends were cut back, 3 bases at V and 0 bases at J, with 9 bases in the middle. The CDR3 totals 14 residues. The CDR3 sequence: CASSPQGSSYEQYF. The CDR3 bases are TGTGCCAGCTCACCCCAGGGGAGCTCCTACGAGCAGTACTTC.

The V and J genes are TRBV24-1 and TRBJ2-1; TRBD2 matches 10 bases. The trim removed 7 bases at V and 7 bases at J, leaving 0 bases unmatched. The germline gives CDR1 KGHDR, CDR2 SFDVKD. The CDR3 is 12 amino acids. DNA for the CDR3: TGTGCCACCAGGGGACTAGCGAATGAGCAGTTCTTC. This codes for CATRGLANEQFF.

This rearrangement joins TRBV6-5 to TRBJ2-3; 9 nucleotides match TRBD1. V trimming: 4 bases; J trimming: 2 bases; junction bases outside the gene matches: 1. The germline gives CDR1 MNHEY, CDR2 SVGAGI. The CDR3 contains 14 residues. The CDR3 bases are TGTGCCAGCAGTTGGGACAGGGCCACAGATACGCAGTATTTT. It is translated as CASSWDRATDTQYF.

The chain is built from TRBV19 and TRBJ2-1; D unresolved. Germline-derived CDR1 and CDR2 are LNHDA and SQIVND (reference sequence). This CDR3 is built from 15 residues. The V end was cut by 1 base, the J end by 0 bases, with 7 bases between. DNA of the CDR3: TGTGCCAGTAGTATAGCGGTGCGCTCCTACAATGAGCAGTTCTTC. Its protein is CASSIAVRSYNEQFF.

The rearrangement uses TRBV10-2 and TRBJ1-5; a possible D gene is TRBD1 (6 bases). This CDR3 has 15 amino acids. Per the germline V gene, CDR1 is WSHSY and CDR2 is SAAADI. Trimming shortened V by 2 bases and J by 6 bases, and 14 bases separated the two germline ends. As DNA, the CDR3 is TGCGCCAGCAGTGAGGCGGGCCTAGGGGGTCAGCCCCAGCATTTT. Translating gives CASSEAGLGGQPQHF.

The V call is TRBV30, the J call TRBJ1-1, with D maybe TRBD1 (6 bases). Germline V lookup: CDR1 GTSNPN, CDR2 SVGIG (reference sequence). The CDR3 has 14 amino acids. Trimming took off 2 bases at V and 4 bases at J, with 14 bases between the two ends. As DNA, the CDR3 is TGTGCCTGGAGTCTCGGGGGGCGAGGCACTGAAGCTTTCTTT. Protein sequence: CAWSLGGRGTEAFF.